The 2 T cell receptor beta chains below were found in one sample sequenced in a study of PD-1 blockade in classical Hodgkin lymphoma. Autologous stem cell transplantation was followed by relapse in every patient, and brentuximab vedotin exposure varied. Sequencing was performed with immunoSEQ multiplex PCR; in TCRdb, only in-frame clones are kept and a portion is missing. The table has about 6,800 clones, 76% seen once; the top ten hold around 46%. The sequenced sample was peripheral blood mononuclear cells (PBMCs), obtained before the second cycle of nivolumab. These receptors were taken from a human donor with classical Hodgkin lymphoma.

This clone occurred a few times. V is TRBV12-5 and J is TRBJ2-1; D not resolved. The CDR3 extends over 14 amino acids. The germline CDR1 and CDR2 sequences are LGHNT and FRNRAP. Trimming took off 1 base at V and 3 bases at J, with 7 bases between the two ends. CDR3 DNA sequence: TGTGCTAGTGGTTTGGAACCACACTACAATGAGCAGTTCTTC. This encodes CASGLEPHYNEQFF.

This chain uses TRBV7-2 with TRBJ2-5, with D possibly being TRBD1 or TRBD2 (6 bases each). The assigned J gene may be wrong: the sequence end matches TRBJ2-7 better. This CDR3 spans 14 amino acids. Germline CDR1 and CDR2: SGHTA and FQGNSA. DNA for the CDR3: TGTGCCAGCAGCCGGAGGGGGGCTAGCAACGAGCAGTACTTC. Residues: CASSRRGASNEQYF.